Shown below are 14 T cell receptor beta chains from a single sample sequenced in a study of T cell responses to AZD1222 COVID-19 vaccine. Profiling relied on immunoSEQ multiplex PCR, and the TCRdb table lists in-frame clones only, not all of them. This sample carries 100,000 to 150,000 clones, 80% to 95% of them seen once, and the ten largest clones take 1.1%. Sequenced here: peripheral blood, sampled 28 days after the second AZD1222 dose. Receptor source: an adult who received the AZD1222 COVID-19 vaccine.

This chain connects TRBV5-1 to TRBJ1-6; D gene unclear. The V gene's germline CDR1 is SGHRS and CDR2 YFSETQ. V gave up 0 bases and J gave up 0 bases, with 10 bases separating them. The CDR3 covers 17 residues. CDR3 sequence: CASSLDPPSSYNSPLHF. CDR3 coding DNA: TGCGCCAGCAGCTTGGACCCACCGAGCTCCTATAATTCACCCCTCCACTTT.

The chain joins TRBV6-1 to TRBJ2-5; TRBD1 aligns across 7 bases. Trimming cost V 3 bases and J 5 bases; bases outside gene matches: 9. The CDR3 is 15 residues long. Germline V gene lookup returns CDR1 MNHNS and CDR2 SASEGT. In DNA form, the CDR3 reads TGTGCCAGCAGTGATCGTCCAGGGGGTCGGGAGACCCAGTACTTC. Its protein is CASSDRPGGRETQYF.

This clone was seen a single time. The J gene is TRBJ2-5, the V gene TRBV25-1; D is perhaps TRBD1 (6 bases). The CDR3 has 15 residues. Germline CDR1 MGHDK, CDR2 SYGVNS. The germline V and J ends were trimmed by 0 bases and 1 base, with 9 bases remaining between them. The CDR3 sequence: CASSEYGRGQETQYF. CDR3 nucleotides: TGTGCCAGCAGTGAATACGGCAGGGGCCAAGAGACCCAGTACTTC.

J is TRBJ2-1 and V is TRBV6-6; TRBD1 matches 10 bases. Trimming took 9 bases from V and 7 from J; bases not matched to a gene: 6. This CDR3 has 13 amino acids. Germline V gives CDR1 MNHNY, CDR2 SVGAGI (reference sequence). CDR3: CASLDRGKNEQFF. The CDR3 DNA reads TGTGCCAGTCTGGACAGGGGGAAAAATGAGCAGTTCTTC.

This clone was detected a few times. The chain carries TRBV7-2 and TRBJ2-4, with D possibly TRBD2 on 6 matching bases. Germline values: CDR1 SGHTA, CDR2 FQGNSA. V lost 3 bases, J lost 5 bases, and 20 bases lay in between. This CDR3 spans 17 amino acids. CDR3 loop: CASSFGGGPKRENIQYF. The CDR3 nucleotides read TGTGCCAGCAGCTTTGGGGGAGGCCCCAAAAGGGAAAACATTCAGTACTTC.

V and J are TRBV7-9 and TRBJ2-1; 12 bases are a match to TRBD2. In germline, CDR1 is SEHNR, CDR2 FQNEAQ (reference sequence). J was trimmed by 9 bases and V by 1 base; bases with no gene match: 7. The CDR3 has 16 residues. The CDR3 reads CASSLDFGLAGSEQFF. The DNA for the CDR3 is TGTGCCAGCAGCTTAGATTTCGGACTAGCGGGGTCTGAGCAGTTCTTC.

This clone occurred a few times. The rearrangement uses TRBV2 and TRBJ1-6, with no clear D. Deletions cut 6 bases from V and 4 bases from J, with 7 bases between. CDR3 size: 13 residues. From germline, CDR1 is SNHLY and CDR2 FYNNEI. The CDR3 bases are TGTGCCAGCAGAGCAGCTTATAATTCACCCCTCCACTTT. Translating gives CASRAAYNSPLHF.

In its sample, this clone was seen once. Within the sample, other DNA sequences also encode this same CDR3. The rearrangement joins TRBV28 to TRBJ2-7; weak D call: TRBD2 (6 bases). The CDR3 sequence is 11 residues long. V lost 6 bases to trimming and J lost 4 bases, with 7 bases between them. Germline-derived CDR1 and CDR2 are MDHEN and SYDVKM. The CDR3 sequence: CASSGGYEQYF. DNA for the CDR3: TGTGCCAGCAGCGGGGGATACGAGCAGTACTTC. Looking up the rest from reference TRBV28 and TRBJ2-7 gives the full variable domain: DVKVTQSSRYLVKRTGEKVFLECVQDMDHENMFWYRQDPGLGLRLIYFSYDVKMKEKGDIPEGYSVSREKKERFSLILESASTNQTSMYLCASSGGYEQYFGPGTRLTVT.

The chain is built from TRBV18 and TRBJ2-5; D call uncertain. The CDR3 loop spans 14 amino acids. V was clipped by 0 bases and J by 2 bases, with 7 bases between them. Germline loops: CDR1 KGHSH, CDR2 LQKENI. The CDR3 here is CASSPPTNQETQYF. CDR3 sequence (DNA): TGTGCCAGCTCACCACCCACAAATCAAGAGACCCAGTACTTC. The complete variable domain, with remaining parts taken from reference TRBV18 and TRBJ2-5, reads NAGVMQNPRHLVRRRGQEARLRCSPMKGHSHVYWYRQLPEEGLKFMVYLQKENIIDESGMPKERFSAEFPKEGPSILRIQQVVRGDSAAYFCASSPPTNQETQYFGPGTRLLVL.

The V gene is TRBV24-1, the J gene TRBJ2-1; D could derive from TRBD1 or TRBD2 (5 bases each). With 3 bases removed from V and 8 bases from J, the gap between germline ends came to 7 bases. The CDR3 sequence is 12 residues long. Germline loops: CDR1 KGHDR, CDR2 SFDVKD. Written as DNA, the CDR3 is TGTGCCACCAGTGATGTGGGGGATGAGCAGTTCTTC. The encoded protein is CATSDVGDEQFF.

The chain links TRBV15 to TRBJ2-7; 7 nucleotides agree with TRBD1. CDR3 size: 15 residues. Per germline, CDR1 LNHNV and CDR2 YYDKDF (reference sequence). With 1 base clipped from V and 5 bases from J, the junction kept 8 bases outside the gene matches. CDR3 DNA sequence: TGTGCCACCAGCAGAGGGTCGACAGGGAACGACGAGCAGTACTTC. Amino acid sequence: CATSRGSTGNDEQYF.

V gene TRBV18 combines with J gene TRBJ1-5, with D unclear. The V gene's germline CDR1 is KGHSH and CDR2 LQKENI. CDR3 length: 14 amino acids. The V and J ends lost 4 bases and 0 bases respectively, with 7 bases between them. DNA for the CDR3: TGTGCCAGCTCACTTGACTATAGCAATCAGCCCCAGCATTTT. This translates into CASSLDYSNQPQHF.

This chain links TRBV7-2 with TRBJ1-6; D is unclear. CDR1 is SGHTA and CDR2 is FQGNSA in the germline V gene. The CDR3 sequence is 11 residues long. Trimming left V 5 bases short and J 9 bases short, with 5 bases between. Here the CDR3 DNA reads TGTGCCAGCAGCAACAGTTCACCCCTCCACTTT. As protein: CASSNSSPLHF.

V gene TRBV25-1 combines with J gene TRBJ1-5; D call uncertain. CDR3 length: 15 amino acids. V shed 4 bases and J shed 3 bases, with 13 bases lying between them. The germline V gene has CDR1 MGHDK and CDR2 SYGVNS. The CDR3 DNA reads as TGTGCCAGCAGTGCCAGCGGGCGCTTCAATCAGCCCCAGCATTTT. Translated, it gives CASSASGRFNQPQHF. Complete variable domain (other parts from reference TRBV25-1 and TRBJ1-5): EADIYQTPRYLVIGTGKKITLECSQTMGHDKMYWYQQDPGMELHLIHYSYGVNSTEKGDLSSESTVSRIRTEHFPLTLESARPSHTSQYLCASSASGRFNQPQHFGDGTRLSIL.